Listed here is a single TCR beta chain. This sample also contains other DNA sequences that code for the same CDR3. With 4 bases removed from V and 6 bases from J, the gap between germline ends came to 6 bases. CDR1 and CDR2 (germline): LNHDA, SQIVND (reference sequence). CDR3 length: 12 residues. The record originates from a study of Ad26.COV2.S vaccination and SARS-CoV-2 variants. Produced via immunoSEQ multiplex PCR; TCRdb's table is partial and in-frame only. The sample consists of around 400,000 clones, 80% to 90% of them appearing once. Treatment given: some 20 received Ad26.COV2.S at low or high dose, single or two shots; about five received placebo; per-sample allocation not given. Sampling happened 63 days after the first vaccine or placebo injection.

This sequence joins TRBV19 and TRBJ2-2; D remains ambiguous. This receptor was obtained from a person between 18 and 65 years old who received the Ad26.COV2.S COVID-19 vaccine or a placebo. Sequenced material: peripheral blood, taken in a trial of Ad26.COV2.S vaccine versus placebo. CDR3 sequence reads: CASSREAGELFF. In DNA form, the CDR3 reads TGTGCCAGTAGTAGGGAAGCCGGGGAGCTGTTTTTT.